Listed below are T cell receptor beta chains from one sample, sequenced in a study of blood T cell repertoires in COVID-19. TCRdb's table, derived via immunoSEQ multiplex PCR, lists solely in-frame clones and lacks some. The sample has more than 250,000 clones, roughly 82% seen once. Sequencing used peripheral blood. The receptors originated from a woman in her forties or fifties with acute or convalescent COVID-19. The CDR3 runs from the conserved cysteine through the conserved F or W. A D gene is named only where the DNA matches it firmly. A clone size is listed for some rows: how often the clone was seen (once, few, many), or a class if it is expanded.

clone size	J gene	V gene	D gene	CDR3 protein	CDR3 DNA
once	TRBJ2-7	TRBV2	TRBD2	CARDSTSGIYEQYF	TGTGCCAGAGACTCGACTAGCGGGATCTACGAGCAGTACTTC
NA	TRBJ2-7	TRBV21-1	NA	CASIPGTGGSYEQYF	TGTGCCAGCATTCCGGGGACAGGGGGCTCCTACGAGCAGTACTTC
NA	TRBJ2-5	TRBV9	NA	CASSVDQGFETQYF	TGTGCCAGCAGCGTTGATCAGGGGTTTGAGACCCAGTACTTC
NA	TRBJ2-7	TRBV7-2	NA	CASSLADTGYEQYF	TGTGCCAGCAGCTTAGCAGATACAGGGTACGAGCAGTACTTC
NA	TRBJ2-7	TRBV11-2	TRBD2	CASSLDLWAAGGGQYF	TGTGCCAGCAGCTTAGATCTATGGGCCGCGGGGGGCGGGCAGTACTTC
NA	TRBJ2-7	TRBV2	NA	CASSGFYEQYF	TGTGCCAGCAGCGGGTTCTACGAGCAGTACTTC
NA	TRBJ2-2	TRBV28	TRBD2	CASSSGTSGSTGELFF	TGTGCCAGCAGTTCCGGGACTAGCGGGAGCACCGGGGAGCTGTTTTTT
NA	TRBJ2-2	TRBV27	NA	CASRRLAGELFF	TGTGCCAGCAGACGACTTGCCGGGGAGCTGTTTTTT
NA	TRBJ1-2	TRBV6-5	TRBD1	CASRLGQKNGYTF	TGTGCCAGCAGGCTGGGACAGAAGAATGGCTACACCTTC
NA	TRBJ2-7	TRBV7-8	TRBD1	CASQDREEQYF	TGTGCCAGCCAAGACAGGGAAGAGCAGTACTTC
NA	TRBJ2-1	TRBV5-6	TRBD2	CASSSPGLAGGYVNEQFF	TGTGCCAGCAGCTCTCCGGGACTAGCGGGAGGGTATGTAAATGAGCAGTTCTTC
NA	TRBJ2-1	TRBV20-1	NA	CSAFRYNEQFF	TGCAGTGCCTTCCGCTACAATGAGCAGTTCTTC
NA	TRBJ2-1	TRBV24-1	TRBD2	CATSDQFTSGGGNEQFF	TGTGCCACCAGCGATCAGTTTACTAGCGGAGGGGGGAATGAGCAGTTCTTC
few	TRBJ1-3	TRBV16	NA	CASSPGSSGNTIYF	TGTGCCAGCAGCCCGGGAAGCTCTGGAAACACCATATATTTT
once	TRBJ1-5	TRBV27	NA	CASSFLGRAGDQPQHF	TGTGCCAGCAGTTTTCTTGGCAGGGCAGGCGATCAGCCCCAGCATTTT
NA	TRBJ2-7	TRBV29-1	NA	CSVEAATTSYEQYF	TGCAGCGTTGAGGCCGCAACGACATCCTACGAGCAGTACTTC
NA	TRBJ2-7	TRBV14	TRBD2	CASSPRTSGRHYEQYF	TGTGCCAGCAGCCCTCGGACTAGCGGGAGGCATTACGAGCAGTACTTC
NA	TRBJ2-7	TRBV19	TRBD1	CASSYGQAYEQYF	TGTGCCAGTAGTTATGGACAGGCCTACGAGCAGTACTTC
NA	TRBJ2-5	TRBV7-2	NA	CASSRYQETQYF	TGTGCCAGCAGCCGGTACCAAGAGACCCAGTACTTC
NA	TRBJ2-5	TRBV5-1	NA	CASSLEEGAETQYF	TGCGCCAGCAGCTTGGAGGAGGGGGCGGAGACCCAGTACTTC
NA	TRBJ1-5	TRBV6-2/TRBV6-3	NA	CASSYWAGDSFYQPQHF	TGTGCCAGCAGTTACTGGGCAGGGGATTCCTTTTATCAGCCCCAGCATTTT
NA	TRBJ1-2	TRBV6-5	NA	CASSYRGVGYTF	TGTGCCAGCAGTTACCGCGGGGTGGGCTACACCTTC
once	TRBJ1-2	TRBV27	NA	CASGPQGSPYGYTF	TGTGCCAGTGGGCCGCAGGGGAGTCCGTATGGCTACACCTTC
NA	TRBJ1-1	TRBV5-5	NA	CASSQTGGTEAFF	TGTGCCAGCAGTCAGACAGGCGGGACTGAAGCTTTCTTT
NA	TRBJ2-3	TRBV7-3	TRBD2	CASSPGLVRADTQYF	TGTGCCAGCAGCCCGGGACTAGTTCGGGCAGATACGCAGTATTTT
NA	TRBJ2-7	TRBV3-1/TRBV3-2	NA	CASSHRSSPYEQYF	TGTGCCAGCAGCCATCGTTCTAGCCCCTACGAGCAGTACTTC
NA	TRBJ1-2	TRBV2	TRBD1	CASSEENRGDYGYTF	TGTGCCAGCAGTGAAGAAAACAGGGGGGACTATGGCTACACCTTC
NA	TRBJ1-3	TRBV10-3	TRBD1	CAISDSTGGSGNTIYF	TGTGCCATCAGTGACTCAACAGGGGGCAGTGGAAACACCATATATTTT
NA	TRBJ2-3	TRBV7-3	NA	CASSFQGGADTQYF	TGTGCCAGCAGCTTTCAGGGAGGCGCAGATACGCAGTATTTT
few	TRBJ2-3	TRBV5-1	NA	CASSLGLVPTDTQYF	TGCGCCAGCAGCTTGGGACTAGTTCCCACAGATACGCAGTATTTT
NA	TRBJ1-1	TRBV9	NA	CASSGISEAFF	TGTGCCAGCAGCGGTATCAGTGAAGCTTTCTTT
NA	TRBJ2-7	TRBV29-1	TRBD2	CSVAGGAGTSYEQYF	TGCAGCGTTGCGGGGGGGGCAGGGACATCCTACGAGCAGTACTTC
NA	TRBJ2-3	TRBV5-1	NA	CASSLGAGRADTQYF	TGCGCCAGCAGCTTGGGGGCAGGGCGAGCAGATACGCAGTATTTT
NA	TRBJ2-7	TRBV28	TRBD2	CASSPAGLAGAYEQYF	TGTGCCAGCAGTCCCGCGGGACTAGCGGGGGCCTACGAGCAGTACTTC